This T cell receptor (beta chain) was recorded in a study (dated by TCRdb to the mid-2010s). The library was produced with RT-PCR. Sequenced on an Illumina MiSeq. The public sequencing data were trimmed at Q25 with fastp and processed into clonotypes with MiXCR by TCRdb, which kept only in-frame beta chains. Each CDR3 protein gets just one entry, which takes the most common genes and DNA from the rows behind it. This sample lists hundreds of thousands of distinct CDR3 sequences; 14% were detected once. The top ten clonotypes cover roughly 3.9% of the sample. Including cysteine and phenylalanine, the CDR3 has 15 amino acids. Only the CDR3 part of the read is kept: 45 bases, read in frame from the first base. V trim: 4 bases; J trim: 2 bases; unmatched bases: 6. CDR1 ENHRY and CDR2 SYGVKD are derived from the germline V gene. This clonotype appeared many times. There is no known antigen for this receptor. Base qualities were left out, and no much larger clone turns up one base away.

Sample: memory CD4+ T cells from blood. The sequence joins TRBV10-3 to TRBJ2-7; TRBD2 matches 9 bases in the middle. This TCR derives from a female donor in good health, serving as a healthy control. The DNA sequence is given as TGTGCCATCAGTGGAAGCGGGAGGAGGGCCTACGAGCAGTACTTC. Its translation is CAISGSGRRAYEQYF.